These 27 T cell receptor beta chains share one sample of origin, sequenced in a study of blood T cell repertoires in COVID-19. TCRdb's table, derived via immunoSEQ multiplex PCR, lists solely in-frame clones and lacks some. Of 400,000 to 450,000 clones listed, approximately 91% were seen once; the top ten hold 1.5% to 1.9%. The sequencing sample was made of peripheral blood. All receptors derive from a woman aged 40-49 years with COVID-19, enrolled during active disease.

V is TRBV28 and J is TRBJ1-6; a possible D gene is TRBD1 (5 bases). V was trimmed by 4 bases and J by 5 bases, leaving 12 bases between them. This CDR3 spans 15 amino acids. Germline V gene lookup returns CDR1 MDHEN and CDR2 SYDVKM. CDR3 in DNA: TGTGCCAGCAGTTCGGACACATCGGATAATTCACCCCTCCACTTT. Encoded protein: CASSSDTSDNSPLHF.

This CDR3 reads CASSSAGTSGSYEQYF. CDR3 sequence (DNA): TGTGCCAGCAGTTCAGCCGGGACTAGCGGATCCTACGAGCAGTACTTC. This chain joins TRBV27 and TRBJ2-7; 11 bases map to TRBD2. The CDR3 consists of 16 residues. J gave up 1 base and V 4 bases, and 6 bases lay outside the gene matches. The germline CDR1 and CDR2 sequences are MNHEY and SMNVEV (reference sequence).

This sequence joins TRBV25-1 and TRBJ1-2; D remains unclear. Germline CDR1 reads MGHDK; CDR2 reads SYGVNS. This CDR3 comprises 13 residues. The V and J ends lost 3 bases and 3 bases respectively, with 8 bases between them. CDR3 sequence: CASSDREYYGYTF. DNA of the CDR3: TGTGCCAGCAGTGACCGGGAATACTATGGCTACACCTTC.

The chain uses TRBV4-3 and TRBJ2-2; possibly TRBD1 for D (5 bases). Trimming left V 0 bases short and J 4 bases short, with 9 bases between. Germline-derived CDR1 and CDR2 are LGHNA and YSLEER. The CDR3 sequence is 15 residues long. CDR3 in amino acids: CASSQEDTSTGELFF. CDR3 DNA: TGCGCCAGCAGCCAAGAGGACACATCCACCGGGGAGCTGTTTTTT.

The V call is TRBV28, the J call TRBJ1-4; 9 bases agree with TRBD1. This CDR3 is 14 amino acids long. CDR1 is MDHEN, CDR2 SYDVKM, per germline. Trimming took 5 bases from V and 8 from J; bases not matched to a gene: 6. The CDR3, as DNA: TGTGCCAGCAGTACAGGGGGCACGAAGGAAAAACTGTTTTTT. Residues: CASSTGGTKEKLFF.

The J gene is TRBJ2-7, the V gene TRBV28; TRBD2 matches 13 bases. Germline assignment: CDR1 MDHEN and CDR2 SYDVKM. The CDR3 length is 15 residues. J gave up 2 bases and V 5 bases, and 3 bases lay outside the gene matches. CDR3 nucleotide sequence: TGTGCCAGCAGTGATACTAGCGGGAGGGCCTACGAGCAGTACTTC. Residues: CASSDTSGRAYEQYF.

V gene TRBV27 combines with J gene TRBJ1-5, with 10 bases lining up with TRBD1. The CDR3 runs to 15 residues. Germline V gene data show CDR1 as MNHEY and CDR2 as SMNVEV (reference sequence). With V trimmed by 6 bases and J by 5 bases, 7 bases remained unmatched. CDR3 coding DNA: TGTGCCAGCAGACCCAGGACAGGGGGTGATCAGCCCCAGCATTTT. It encodes CASRPRTGGDQPQHF.

The chain's CDR3 is CASGWPGASNQPQHF. Here the CDR3 DNA reads TGTGCCAGCGGCTGGCCTGGGGCCAGCAATCAGCCCCAGCATTTT. This chain joins TRBV6-5 and TRBJ1-5; weak D call: TRBD1 (5 bases). This CDR3 is built from 15 residues. CDR1 is MNHEY, CDR2 SVGAGI, per germline. V gave up 8 bases and J gave up 1 base, with 15 bases separating them.

This sequence joins TRBV14 and TRBJ1-1, with a possible D match to TRBD1 (6 bases). V was cut by 0 bases and J by 4 bases, with 9 bases left in between. This CDR3 contains 14 residues. Germline values: CDR1 SGHDN, CDR2 FVKESK. As DNA, the CDR3 is TGTGCCAGCAGCCAAGAAAGGGGGATCACTGAAGCTTTCTTT. This encodes CASSQERGITEAFF.

The CDR3 loop is CASSPKGLSNTGELFF. CDR3 coding DNA: TGCGCCAGCAGCCCCAAGGGGCTCTCGAACACCGGGGAGCTGTTTTTT. The chain joins TRBV5-1 to TRBJ2-2; perhaps TRBD1 as D (5 bases). The V end was cut by 4 bases, the J end by 0 bases, with 13 bases between. The CDR3 is 16 residues long. Germline CDR1 reads SGHRS; CDR2 reads YFSETQ.

This chain joins TRBV11-3 and TRBJ2-2, with D unresolved. Between the trimmed V and J ends, which lost 3 bases and 6 bases, there was a span of 5 bases. This CDR3 spans 12 amino acids. Per the germline V gene, CDR1 is SGHNT and CDR2 is YENEEA. CDR3 coding DNA: TGTGCCAGCAGCTTGTCCGCCGGGGAGCTGTTTTTT. This gives the protein CASSLSAGELFF.

The chain couples TRBV6-5 to TRBJ2-3; D unresolved. Trimming pared 3 bases from V and 2 bases from J, leaving 15 bases between. This CDR3 region has 16 residues. Looked up from germline, CDR1 is MNHEY and CDR2 is SVGAGI. The CDR3 loop is CASSYRQVGATDTQYF. The DNA for the CDR3 is TGTGCCAGCAGTTATCGGCAGGTTGGTGCCACAGATACGCAGTATTTT.

This chain connects TRBV7-2 to TRBJ2-1; 8 bases are a match to TRBD1. Losses at the gene ends were 5 bases for V and 14 bases for J; bases not matched to a gene: 14. CDR3 size: 14 residues. Germline V gives CDR1 SGHTA, CDR2 FQGNSA. This CDR3 is CASSPNSDRASEFF. The CDR3 DNA reads as TGTGCCAGCAGCCCGAACTCGGACAGGGCCTCTGAGTTCTTC.

To note about this clone: Because the CDR3's place on the DNA is in doubt, the DNA is left out and the CDR3 is given as listed by TCRdb. The chain joins TRBV6-4 to TRBJ1-2; the table names TRBD1, a call not compared with the DNA. Germline loops: CDR1 MRHNA, CDR2 SNTAGT. Ends included, the CDR3 has 14 residues. The CDR3 region is CASSSSGQAVGYTF.

This clone appeared once. The gene calls are TRBV6-5 and TRBJ2-2; D is unresolved. This CDR3 is 15 amino acids long. V dropped 4 bases and J dropped 0 bases, with 9 bases sitting between them. Germline CDR1 and CDR2: MNHEY and SVGAGI. Written as DNA, the CDR3 is TGTGCCAGCAGTTCGGCTGGAGCGAACACCGGGGAGCTGTTTTTT. Protein: CASSSAGANTGELFF.

The chain is built from TRBV7-2 and TRBJ2-5; tentatively, D is TRBD2 (6 bases). CDR3 length: 16 residues. Per the germline V gene, CDR1 is SGHTA and CDR2 is FQGNSA. The ends were cut back, 1 base at V and 5 bases at J, with 17 bases in the middle. The chain's CDR3 is CASSLVLGSREETQYF. CDR3 sequence (DNA): TGTGCCAGCAGCTTAGTCCTGGGGTCCCGGGAGGAGACCCAGTACTTC.

V usage is TRBV19 and J usage is TRBJ1-1; 11 positions match TRBD1. In germline, CDR1 is LNHDA, CDR2 SQIVND (reference sequence). The CDR3 totals 15 residues. Trimming at V came to 9 bases and at J to 1 base, leaving 7 bases not matched to a gene. The CDR3 coding sequence is TGTGCCAGCAGGGACAGGGGGATAGGGAACACTGAAGCTTTCTTT. Its protein product is CASRDRGIGNTEAFF.

As concerns this clone: Other DNA sequences in the sample encode the same CDR3. The V gene is TRBV9, the J gene TRBJ2-2; no clear D. Germline V gene lookup returns CDR1 SGDLS and CDR2 YYNGEE. V lost 0 bases, J lost 2 bases, and 8 bases lay in between. The CDR3 totals 15 residues. The CDR3: CASSVGGANTGELFF. The CDR3 nucleotides read TGTGCCAGCAGCGTAGGCGGCGCTAACACCGGGGAGCTGTTTTTT.

Comment on this clone: The junction departs from germline at one end; a sequencing error may be responsible. The gene calls are TRBV7-2 and TRBJ1-2; 10 bases match TRBD1. The CDR3 runs to 14 residues. Looked up from germline, CDR1 is SGHTA and CDR2 is FQGNSA. DNA for the CDR3: TGTGCCAGCAGCTTAAATCTCGGCGGGACAGGGGTCCTTTTC. It yields the protein CASSLNLGGTGVLF.

The chain employs TRBV19 and TRBJ1-1; D perhaps matches TRBD1 (6 bases). With 5 bases removed from V and 6 bases from J, the gap between germline ends came to 16 bases. Germline V gives CDR1 LNHDA, CDR2 SQIVND (reference sequence). The CDR3 is 14 amino acids. The CDR3 here is CASSGSDRSPEAFF. CDR3 sequence (DNA): TGTGCCAGTAGTGGTTCCGACAGGAGCCCTGAAGCTTTCTTT.

This sequence joins TRBV5-1 and TRBJ2-1; the match to TRBD1 covers 8 bases. Germline lookup yields CDR1 SGHRS and CDR2 YFSETQ. The CDR3 loop spans 14 amino acids. The J segment lost 8 bases and the V segment lost 4 bases, leaving 8 bases of the junction unmatched. CDR3 protein: CASSIGQGGDEQFF. In nucleotides, the CDR3 is TGCGCCAGCAGCATTGGACAGGGAGGCGATGAGCAGTTCTTC.

The chain couples TRBV9 to TRBJ1-5; D gene ambiguous. This CDR3 has 15 amino acids. CDR1 is SGDLS, CDR2 YYNGEE, per germline. V dropped 0 bases and J dropped 4 bases, with 11 bases sitting between them. CDR3 loop: CASSVEGAGNQPQHF. For the CDR3, the DNA is TGTGCCAGCAGCGTAGAGGGAGCAGGTAATCAGCCCCAGCATTTT.

The V and J genes are TRBV30 and TRBJ1-2; TRBD1 is a possible D gene (6 bases). Germline V gene sequence: CDR1 GTSNPN, CDR2 SVGIG (reference sequence). The V end lost 4 bases, the J end lost 8 bases, and 14 bases lay between the germline ends. The CDR3 loop spans 12 amino acids. The DNA of the CDR3 is TGTGCCTGGATCCAAGGGGGACGAGGCTACACCTTC. Translating gives CAWIQGGRGYTF.

The chain employs TRBV11-2 and TRBJ1-1; no clear D gene. This CDR3 is built from 14 residues. In germline, CDR1 is SGHAT, CDR2 FQNNGV. V was shortened by 8 bases and J by 1 base, with 14 bases between the two germline ends. The CDR3 region is CASVRGSPNTEAFF. DNA of the CDR3: TGTGCCAGCGTTCGCGGATCCCCGAACACTGAAGCTTTCTTT.

V usage is TRBV7-6 and J usage is TRBJ2-3, with 9 bases aligning to TRBD2. Germline V gives CDR1 SGHVS, CDR2 FNYEAQ. The ends lost 5 bases at V and 1 base at J; junction bases unmatched: 10. The CDR3 spans 17 residues. The DNA of the CDR3 is TGTGCCAGCAGCCCCACGGGGCGGGGGGGCGGCACAGATACGCAGTATTTT. The encoded protein is CASSPTGRGGGTDTQYF.

J is TRBJ1-3 and V is TRBV15; D is ambiguous. The CDR3 spans 14 residues. The germline gives CDR1 LNHNV, CDR2 YYDKDF (reference sequence). Trimming took off 5 bases at V and 4 bases at J, with 12 bases between the two ends. CDR3 coding DNA: TGTGCCACCAGCGGGCAGAAAATCGGAAACACCATATATTTT. It specifies CATSGQKIGNTIYF.

This clone appeared a single time. The V and J genes are TRBV29-1 and TRBJ1-1; no clear D gene. Germline V gene sequence: CDR1 SQVTM, CDR2 ANQGSEA. Trimming removed 0 bases from V and 1 base from J, with 12 bases in between. CDR3 length: 15 residues. CDR3 in amino acids: CSVEDRGQRNTEAFF. As DNA, the CDR3 is TGCAGCGTTGAAGATCGGGGTCAGCGGAACACTGAAGCTTTCTTT.